The entry below describes one T cell receptor beta chain. Treatment in this sample: roughly 20 received Ad26.COV2.S at low or high dose, single or two shots; 5 received placebo; per-sample allocation not given. Repertoires come from day 63 after the first vaccine or placebo injection. Germline V gene data show CDR1 as SGHVS and CDR2 as FQNEAQ. The CDR3 is 15 residues long. Between the trimmed V and J ends, which lost 5 bases and 0 bases, there was a span of 11 bases. The data are from a study of Ad26.COV2.S vaccination and SARS-CoV-2 variants. Sequenced by immunoSEQ multiplex PCR; TCRdb stores in-frame clones only, minus some. In the table there are 430,000 or so clones, roughly 89% of which are singletons.

This TCR was recovered from a person between 18 and 60 years old who received the Ad26.COV2.S COVID-19 vaccine or a placebo. The chain recombines TRBV7-8 with TRBJ2-1; no clear D gene. The source material was peripheral blood, sampled in a trial of Ad26.COV2.S vaccine versus placebo. The CDR3 nucleotides are TGTGCCAGCAGCGCAAAGTGGAGCTCCTACAATGAGCAGTTCTTC. Translated, it gives CASSAKWSSYNEQFF.